A selection of T cell receptor beta chains follows, all from one sample in a study of blood T cell repertoires in COVID-19. Some clones are missing from TCRdb's copy, which holds only in-frame ones; the method was immunoSEQ multiplex PCR. The sample carries about 230,000 clones, roughly four fifths recorded once. Input material: peripheral blood. The source of these receptors is an elderly woman with COVID-19, enrolled during active disease. Both conserved end residues are part of each CDR3. D genes are given only for firm matches. Rows give clone size only sometimes, using once, few, many, or a class for an expanded clone.

>.|TRBV4-2|TRBD1|TRBJ2-7
CASSQDGTGAYEQYF
TGTGCCAGCAGCCAGGATGGGACAGGGGCTTACGAGCAGTACTTC
>.|TRBV4-1|TRBD2|TRBJ2-5
CASSPRTSGGSRETQYF
TGCGCCAGCAGCCCCAGGACTAGCGGGGGTTCAAGAGAGACCCAGTACTTC
>.|TRBV3-1/TRBV3-2|TRBD1|TRBJ1-6
CASRGSGGHNSPLHF
TGTGCCAGCAGGGGCTCAGGGGGCCATAATTCACCCCTCCACTTT
>.|TRBV2|TRBD1|TRBJ1-1
CASSRQGRGAFF
TGTGCCAGCAGTAGACAGGGCCGCGGAGCTTTCTTT
>few|TRBV11-2|TRBD1|TRBJ2-7
CASSYGTGAYEQYF
TGTGCCAGCAGCTATGGGACAGGGGCCTACGAGCAGTACTTC
>.|TRBV27|TRBD2|TRBJ2-1
CASSLSRDLRRGGNEQFF
TGTGCCAGCAGTTTATCCCGGGACCTCCGGAGGGGAGGGAATGAGCAGTTCTTC
>.|TRBV19|TRBD2|TRBJ2-1
CASKSSGRARYNEQFF
TGTGCCAGTAAGTCTAGCGGGAGGGCCAGATACAATGAGCAGTTCTTC
>.|TRBV5-1|TRBD1|TRBJ1-2
CASSLASTGVYGYTF
TGCGCCAGCAGCTTGGCCTCGACAGGGGTCTATGGCTACACCTTC
>.|TRBV3-1/TRBV3-2|TRBD2|TRBJ2-2
CASSQRPGLAGLRGELFF
TGTGCCAGCAGCCAACGCCCGGGACTAGCGGGGCTTAGGGGGGAGCTGTTTTTT
>.|TRBV6-2/TRBV6-3|.|TRBJ1-5
CASSYGGPGGGGYSNQPQHF
TGTGCCAGCAGTTACGGCGGCCCGGGGGGGGGAGGCTATAGCAATCAGCCCCAGCATTTT
>few|TRBV7-9|.|TRBJ1-5
CASSLKENQPQHF
TGTGCCAGCAGCTTAAAAGAGAATCAGCCCCAGCATTTT
>.|TRBV30|.|TRBJ2-2
CAWSPTRELFF
TGTGCCTGGAGCCCTACTAGGGAGCTGTTTTTT
>.|TRBV6-6|.|TRBJ1-2
CASNRQGDPTTYLNGYTF
TGTGCCAGCAATCGGCAAGGTGACCCCACTACTTACCTCAATGGCTACACCTTC
>.|TRBV30|.|TRBJ1-1
CAWSLKRAEAFF
TGTGCCTGGAGCCTTAAGCGGGCTGAAGCTTTCTTT
>.|TRBV3-1/TRBV3-2|TRBD1|TRBJ1-2
CASSTRQGPYGYTF
TGTGCCAGCAGCACCCGACAGGGGCCCTATGGCTACACCTTC
>few|TRBV9|.|TRBJ2-5
CASSVGASRQETQYF
TGTGCCAGCAGCGTAGGAGCGAGCAGACAAGAGACCCAGTACTTC
>.|TRBV11-3|.|TRBJ1-2
CASSGRGGGYGYTF
TGTGCCAGCAGCGGCCGGGGTGGTGGGTATGGCTACACCTTC
>.|TRBV12-3/TRBV12-4|.|TRBJ1-2
CASSFPPGQGYTF
TGTGCCAGCAGTTTTCCCCCTGGGCAGGGCTACACCTTC
>.|TRBV7-2|.|TRBJ1-5
CASSPTGGSNQPQHF
TGTGCCAGCAGCCCAACGGGGGGAAGCAATCAGCCCCAGCATTTT
>.|TRBV3-1/TRBV3-2|TRBD1|TRBJ1-5
CASSHSGQGRRSNQPQHF
TGTGCCAGCAGTCACTCGGGACAGGGGAGGAGAAGCAATCAGCCCCAGCATTTT
>.|TRBV24-1|.|TRBJ2-1
CATSDFSSGLNEQFF
TGTGCCACCAGTGATTTTTCGTCGGGTCTCAATGAGCAGTTCTTC
>.|TRBV10-1|.|TRBJ1-1
CASSEAGNTEAFF
TGCGCCAGCAGTGAGGCGGGAAACACTGAAGCTTTCTTT
>.|TRBV24-1|TRBD2|TRBJ2-3
CATSGDSGGPTDTQYF
TGTGCCACCAGTGGGGATAGCGGGGGGCCCACAGATACGCAGTATTTT
>.|TRBV19|TRBD2|TRBJ2-3
CASSIGTSASTDTQYF
TGTGCCAGTAGTATAGGGACTAGCGCCAGCACAGATACGCAGTATTTT
>few|TRBV12-3/TRBV12-4|.|TRBJ1-1
CASILTVNTEAFF
TGTGCCAGCATACTTACAGTGAACACTGAAGCTTTCTTT
>few|TRBV9|TRBD1|TRBJ2-3
CASSPPGTGGSLSTDTQYF
TGTGCCAGCAGCCCCCCCGGGACAGGGGGCTCCCTGAGCACAGATACGCAGTATTTT
>.|TRBV5-4|.|TRBJ1-2
CASSLGFGTAPYGYTF
TGTGCCAGCAGCTTGGGTTTCGGGACTGCTCCCTATGGCTACACCTTC
>once|TRBV7-2|TRBD2|TRBJ2-2
CASSAGVMNTGELFF
TGTGCCAGCAGCGCGGGGGTCATGAACACCGGGGAGCTGTTTTTT
>.|TRBV5-5|.|TRBJ2-3
CASSLDLRGGTDTQYF
TGTGCCAGCAGCTTGGACCTCAGGGGGGGCACAGATACGCAGTATTTT
>.|TRBV5-1|.|TRBJ1-1
CASSLGGRGTEAFF
TGCGCCAGCAGCCTCGGAGGGAGAGGCACTGAAGCTTTCTTT